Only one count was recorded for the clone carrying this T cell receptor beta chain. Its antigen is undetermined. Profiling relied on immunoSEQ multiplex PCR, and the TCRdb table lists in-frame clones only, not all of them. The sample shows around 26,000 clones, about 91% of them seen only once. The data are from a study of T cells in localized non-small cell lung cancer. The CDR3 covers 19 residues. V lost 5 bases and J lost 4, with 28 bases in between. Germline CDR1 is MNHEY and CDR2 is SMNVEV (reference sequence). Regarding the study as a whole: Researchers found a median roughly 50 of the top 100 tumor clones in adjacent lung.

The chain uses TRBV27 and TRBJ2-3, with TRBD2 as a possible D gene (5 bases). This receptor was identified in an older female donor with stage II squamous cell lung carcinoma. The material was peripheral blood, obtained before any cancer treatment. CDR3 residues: CASSAMPPQSGNTADTQYF. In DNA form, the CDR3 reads TGTGCCAGCAGTGCCATGCCCCCCCAGAGCGGAAACACGGCAGATACGCAGTATTTT.